These T cell receptor beta chains were read from a single sample in a study of control samples from healthy donors and cancer patients. TCRdb's table, derived via immunoSEQ multiplex PCR, lists solely in-frame clones and lacks some. The sample lists 120,000 or so clones; roughly 89% were seen once. The sample comprised blood. These receptors all come from a man in his thirties or forties in good health. The CDR3 runs from the conserved cysteine through the conserved F or W. The order of the fields is clone size, CDR3 length, V gene, J gene, D gene, CDR3 protein, CDR3 DNA. D genes are given only for firm matches. Only some rows state a clone size, as once, few, many or a class for expanded clones.

>once|13|TRBV5-1|TRBJ1-1|TRBD1
CASSYGQGGEAFF
TGCGCCAGCAGCTACGGACAGGGAGGGGAAGCTTTCTTT
>.|15|TRBV7-9|TRBJ1-4|.
CASSTSGGITEKLFF
TGTGCCAGCAGCACGTCGGGGGGGATTACTGAAAAACTGTTTTTT
>.|15|TRBV7-2|TRBJ1-1|.
CASSLEGGAQTEAFF
TGTGCCAGCAGCTTGGAGGGGGGGGCACAGACTGAAGCTTTCTTT
>.|15|TRBV11-3|TRBJ2-1|.
CASSLGGGPYNEQFF
TGTGCCAGCAGCTTAGGTGGGGGTCCCTACAATGAGCAGTTCTTC
>.|17|TRBV3-1/TRBV3-2|TRBJ1-5|TRBD1
CASSQFPPTGVNQPQHF
TGTGCCAGCAGCCAATTCCCCCCCACAGGGGTCAATCAGCCCCAGCATTTT
>.|16|TRBV5-1|TRBJ1-3|.
CASSVAAGRTGNTIYF
TGCGCCAGCAGCGTGGCGGCGGGCCGCACTGGAAACACCATATATTTT
>.|15|TRBV9|TRBJ1-3|TRBD1
CASSVGQGAGNTIYF
TGTGCCAGCAGCGTTGGACAGGGGGCTGGAAACACCATATATTTT
>.|16|TRBV11-2|TRBJ2-3|TRBD1
CASRSQGALNTDTQYF
TGTGCCAGCAGGTCTCAGGGGGCGCTGAACACAGATACGCAGTATTTT
>.|13|TRBV3-1/TRBV3-2|TRBJ2-5|.
CASRPAVQETQYF
TGTGCCAGCAGGCCCGCTGTTCAAGAGACCCAGTACTTC
>few|15|TRBV29-1|TRBJ1-1|TRBD1
CSVVGTASGEREAFF
TGCAGCGTAGTCGGGACAGCCAGCGGGGAACGGGAAGCTTTCTTT
>.|14|TRBV2|TRBJ1-3|.
CASRPTAMGNTIYF
TGTGCCAGCAGACCGACAGCCATGGGAAACACCATATATTTT
>once|15|TRBV2|TRBJ1-1|.
CASSQPRVLVAEAFF
TGTGCCAGCAGTCAGCCCAGGGTACTAGTCGCTGAAGCTTTCTTT
>.|15|TRBV5-1|TRBJ2-2|TRBD2
CATSSLAANTGELFF
TGCGCCACCTCCTCACTAGCGGCGAACACCGGGGAGCTGTTTTTT
>.|18|TRBV5-1|TRBJ1-2|.
CASSLNNDRLRIPYGYTF
TGCGCCAGCAGCTTGAATAACGACAGACTTCGAATCCCTTATGGCTACACCTTC
>.|16|TRBV5-4|TRBJ1-1|TRBD1
CASSRTGTGPNTEAFF
TGTGCCAGCAGCCGCACAGGGACAGGCCCGAACACTGAAGCTTTCTTT
>.|15|TRBV7-2|TRBJ1-2|TRBD1
CASSLAPGGNYGYTF
TGTGCCAGCAGCTTAGCGCCAGGGGGGAACTATGGCTACACCTTC
>.|14|TRBV18|TRBJ1-5|.
CASSSDRPPGPQHF
TGTGCCAGCTCATCCGACAGGCCTCCCGGGCCCCAGCATTTT
>.|14|TRBV5-1|TRBJ2-5|TRBD2
CASSPGTSGGTQYF
TGCGCCAGCAGTCCCGGGACTAGCGGCGGGACCCAGTACTTC
>few|16|TRBV11-2|TRBJ2-5|.
CASSSFTGRLRETQYF
TGTGCCAGCAGCTCTTTTACGGGCAGGCTACGAGAGACCCAGTACTTC
>.|16|TRBV9|TRBJ1-6|TRBD1
CASSPGTGMHNSPLHF
TGTGCCAGCAGCCCCGGGACAGGGATGCATAATTCACCCCTCCACTTT
>once|11|TRBV2|TRBJ2-1|.
CASSEGYEQFF
TGTGCCAGCAGTGAGGGGTATGAGCAGTTCTTC
>.|15|TRBV7-2|TRBJ2-7|.
CASSLGPQGSHEQYF
TGTGCCAGCAGCTTAGGGCCGCAGGGTAGCCACGAGCAGTACTTC